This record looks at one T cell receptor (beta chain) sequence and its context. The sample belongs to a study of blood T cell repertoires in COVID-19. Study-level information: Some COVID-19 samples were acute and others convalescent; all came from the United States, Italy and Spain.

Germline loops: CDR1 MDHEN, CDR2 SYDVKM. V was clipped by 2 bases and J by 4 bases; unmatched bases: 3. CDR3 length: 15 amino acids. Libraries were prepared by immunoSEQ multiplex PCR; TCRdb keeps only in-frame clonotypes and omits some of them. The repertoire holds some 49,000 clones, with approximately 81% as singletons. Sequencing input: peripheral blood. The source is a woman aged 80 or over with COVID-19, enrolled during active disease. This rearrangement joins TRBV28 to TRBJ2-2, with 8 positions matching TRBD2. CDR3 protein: CASSLHGRATGELFF. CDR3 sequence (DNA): TGTGCCAGCAGTTTACACGGGAGGGCCACCGGGGAGCTGTTTTTT.